This is a list of T cell receptor beta chains from one sample in a study of CD8 T cells in ankylosing spondylitis. Via MiXCR, TCRdb re-called the 5' RACE reads, giving one row per CDR3 protein. The sample carries more than 650,000 distinct CDR3 sequences, over 9.5% recorded once. Sequencing was carried out using blood, either unsorted or a sorted T cell fraction (not recorded which). The receptors were gathered from a male donor with ankylosing spondylitis. CDR3s leave out the opening cysteine and the closing phenylalanine or tryptophan.

V | CDR3
TRBV6-5 | ASSYRSDQETQY
TRBV7-6 | ASSFDRNPFGYT
TRBV5-1 | ASRRTDRDTGELF
TRBV20-1 | SARGQDQETQY
TRBV29-1 | SVLGGGSMNTEAF
TRBV20-1 | SAVKGRYEQY
TRBV20-1 | SAGLALRYEQY
TRBV20-1 | SARDGGAYNEQF
TRBV12-3/TRBV12-4 | ASSFPHGSPLH
TRBV6-1 | AIRRAVRGEAF
TRBV29-1 | SVAGTGRDSPLH
TRBV5-1 | ASSLTGQVYEQY
TRBV12-3/TRBV12-4 | ASSLGFQRHYGYT
TRBV28 | ASSYQGAFFSVGPVSYEQY
TRBV20-1 | SARDFAGVETQY
TRBV28 | ASSLWHGGTGELF